This entry is about one T cell receptor beta chain. What it recognizes is unknown. The protocol was immunoSEQ multiplex PCR, while the TCRdb copy is restricted to in-frame clones and leaves out a portion. The repertoire includes around 84,000 clones, 70% to 90% of them detected once, and approximately 5.5% sits in the top ten. The data belong to a study of T cell responses to AZD1222 COVID-19 vaccine. Study outcomes and limitations: Spike-wide coverage was observed for vaccine-associated CD4 TCRs, with dominant responses at 160-218 and 743-854. Seropositive at baseline were only six or seven AZD1222 recipients.

Germline V gene lookup returns CDR1 MRHNA and CDR2 SNTAGT. The CDR3 totals 17 residues. The trim removed 5 bases at V and 5 bases at J, leaving 15 bases unmatched. The V gene is TRBV6-4, the J gene TRBJ2-1; 7 bases line up with TRBD2. Sequences were derived from peripheral blood, sampled on day 0 of AZD1222 vaccination. This TCR was sampled from an adult in good health. CDR3 sequence reads: CASSPDGGSRANNEQFF. CDR3 DNA: TGTGCCAGCAGTCCAGATGGCGGGAGTCGGGCGAACAATGAGCAGTTCTTC.